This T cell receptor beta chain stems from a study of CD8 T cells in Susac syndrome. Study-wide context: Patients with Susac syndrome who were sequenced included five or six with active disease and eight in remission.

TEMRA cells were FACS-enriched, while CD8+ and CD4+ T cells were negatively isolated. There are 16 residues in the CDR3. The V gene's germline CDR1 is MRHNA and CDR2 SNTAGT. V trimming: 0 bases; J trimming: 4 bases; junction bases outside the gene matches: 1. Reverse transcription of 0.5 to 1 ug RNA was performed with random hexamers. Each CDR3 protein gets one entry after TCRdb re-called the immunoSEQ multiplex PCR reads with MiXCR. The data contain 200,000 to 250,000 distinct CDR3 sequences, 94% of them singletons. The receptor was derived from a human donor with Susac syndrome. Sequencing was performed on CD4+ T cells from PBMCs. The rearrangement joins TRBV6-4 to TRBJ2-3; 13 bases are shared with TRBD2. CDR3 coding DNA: TGTGCCAGCAGTGACTCAGGGACTAGCGGGGCAGATACGCAGTATTTT. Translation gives CASSDSGTSGADTQYF.